This record concerns one T cell receptor (beta chain) sequence. Profiled with immunoSEQ multiplex PCR; TCRdb holds only in-frame clones, not every one. The table includes nearly 250,000 clones, 86% detected once. The CDR3 covers 13 residues. Germline V gives CDR1 SGHTA, CDR2 FQGNSA. V was shortened by 6 bases and J by 3 bases, with 9 bases between the two germline ends. This specimen comes from a study of blood T cell repertoires in COVID-19. Study-level information: The United States, Italy and Spain provided the acute and convalescent COVID-19 samples.

This TCR was sampled from a woman of 80 years or more with COVID-19, enrolled during active disease. Sequencing was carried out using peripheral blood. V and J are TRBV7-2 and TRBJ1-5; no clear D gene. In DNA form, the CDR3 reads TGTGCCAGCAGAGAGCAATACAATCAGCCCCAGCATTTT. Translating it yields CASREQYNQPQHF. Full variable domain (rest looked up from reference TRBV7-2 and TRBJ1-5): GAGVSQSPSNKVTEKGKDVELRCDPISGHTALYWYRQSLGQGLEFLIYFQGNSAPDKSGLPSDRFSAERTGGSVSTLTIQRTQQEDSAVYLCASREQYNQPQHFGDGTRLSIL.